A selection of T cell receptor beta chains follows, all from one sample in a study of cytomegalovirus exposure and HLA in healthy donors. Sequencing used immunoSEQ multiplex PCR; TCRdb keeps in-frame clones, though not all of them. The sample spans fewer than 85,000 clones; the ten largest clones claim 12% to 15%. The specimen sequenced was PBMCs. These receptors were obtained from a man between 50 and 59 years old in good health and CMV-seropositive. The CDR3 runs from the conserved cysteine through the conserved F or W.

J gene,V gene,CDR3 protein
TRBJ1-1,TRBV5-1,CASSSPQGMNTEAFF
TRBJ2-1,TRBV19,CASSIGGNAYNEQFF
TRBJ1-1,TRBV6-1,CASSAPGQVPPGAFF
TRBJ1-1,TRBV18,CASSREGTEAFF
TRBJ2-3,TRBV4-1,CASSQDARGRTDTQYF
TRBJ2-7,TRBV25-1,CASSDGEGYEQYF
TRBJ1-4,TRBV19,CASSRGQANEKLFF
TRBJ1-2,TRBV7-2,CASSLGGIHF
TRBJ1-5,TRBV12-5,CASGLDGWRGNQPQHF
TRBJ2-6,TRBV5-1,CASSLTGSRANVLTF
TRBJ2-2,TRBV5-6,CASSLVATGELFF
TRBJ2-1,TRBV27,CASSRTGYEQFF
TRBJ2-1,TRBV10-3,CAISEKRTDYDNEQFF
TRBJ1-1,TRBV5-1,CASSLVGGTAEAFF
TRBJ1-1,TRBV5-8,CASSLEGPRGWGAFF
TRBJ2-5,TRBV29-1,CSVEYKGDQETQYF
TRBJ1-5,TRBV19,CATSIDRNQPQHF
TRBJ1-2,TRBV10-3,CAISEQEGRYGYTF
TRBJ2-2,TRBV5-1,CASSLAPTRNTGELFF
TRBJ2-3,TRBV14,CASSHKGEAGVTDTQYF
TRBJ2-4,TRBV7-2,CASSFSGSIQYF
TRBJ2-3,TRBV5-4,CASSLGIDTQYF
TRBJ2-5,TRBV27,CASSPPGGGRETQYF
TRBJ2-2,TRBV5-4,CASSLGGGRTGELFF
TRBJ1-4,TRBV2,CASLHDKTNEKLFF
TRBJ1-1,TRBV7-9,CASRKTGDTEAFF
TRBJ1-1,TRBV7-6,CASRKQENTEAFF
TRBJ1-2,TRBV6-5,CASSYDRSYGYTF
TRBJ1-1,TRBV9,CASSAQTGDTEAFF
TRBJ1-2,TRBV6-6,CASSPGGGGGYTF
TRBJ1-2,TRBV6-5,CASSPRGGPDGYTF
TRBJ1-2,TRBV18,CASSPREGPYGYTF
TRBJ2-3,TRBV2,CASSPVGGLQTPDTQYF
TRBJ1-2,TRBV20-1,CSAMEGLGYTF
TRBJ2-3,TRBV7-9,CASSFPGQGARTDTQYF
TRBJ2-2,TRBV5-1,CASSGTGNTGELFF
TRBJ2-1,TRBV25-1,CASSEGAGPSNEQFF
TRBJ2-2,TRBV4-1,CASSHEREADGELFF
TRBJ2-3,TRBV7-9,CASSFDRVATDTQYF
TRBJ2-3,TRBV9,CASSTTGGLDTQYF
TRBJ1-6,TRBV18,CASSPRVQEDYSPLHF
TRBJ1-1,TRBV2,CASCRGQDTEAFF
TRBJ1-1,TRBV20-1,CSASRAFF
TRBJ1-2,TRBV11-2,CASSRGTGGYGYTF
TRBJ2-1,TRBV29-1,CSVAFSSYNEQFF
-,TRBV7-9,CASSLVVHEQYF
TRBJ1-5,TRBV5-1,CASSPGEGGNQPQHF
TRBJ2-7,TRBV2,CASKVSSGYSYEQYF
TRBJ2-3,TRBV7-9,CASSLRAGGPDTQYF
TRBJ2-1,TRBV28,CASTLRGGSQFF
TRBJ2-3,TRBV4-1,CASSQGTSTDTQYF
TRBJ2-7,TRBV2,CASGPVSEQYF
TRBJ2-2,TRBV9,CASSPRGQGAGELFF
TRBJ1-5,TRBV6-1,CASSENGGLNQPQHF
TRBJ1-1,TRBV6-5,CASRRTGVKLLF
TRBJ2-3,TRBV6-5,CASSLPSGASTDTQYF
TRBJ1-2,TRBV10-2,CASSPGTGVYGYTF
TRBJ1-6,TRBV2,CASSQGAGGAPFGSPLHF